Sequencing of this T cell receptor beta chain was carried out in a study of response to subunit inactivated influenza vaccine. Each CDR3 protein is one row after TCRdb ran MiXCR on the RT-PCR reads. The sample lists roughly 710,000 distinct CDR3 sequences; less than 15% were seen once. J gave up 7 bases and V 4 bases, and 1 base lay outside the gene matches. CDR3 length: 13 amino acids. From germline, CDR1 is SNHLY and CDR2 FYNNEI. The sample was PBMCs from blood, taken 14 days before vaccination. This receptor was taken from a man between 50 and 59 years old who received an inactivated influenza vaccine. The rearrangement uses TRBV2 and TRBJ1-6, with 7 positions matching TRBD1. The CDR3 here is CASSGQGNSPLHF. The CDR3 bases are TGTGCCAGCAGTGGACAGGGAAATTCACCCCTCCACTTT.